Reported below is one T cell receptor beta chain. Its specificity is unknown. At the DNA level, this CDR3 is encoded by other sequences in the same sample as well. These data come from a study of T cell responses to AZD1222 COVID-19 vaccine. Study-level information: Some second doses came at about 4 weeks and others at about 12 weeks; these were pooled. Findings of the study overall: The sample set comprised mostly white British donors with more females, and clonal diversity was possibly underestimated.

The CDR3 contains 14 residues. CDR1 is ENHRY, CDR2 SYGVKD, per germline. Trimming at V came to 6 bases and at J to 1 base, leaving 1 base not matched to a gene. Only in-frame clones appear in the TCRdb table, and some are missing; sequencing was by immunoSEQ multiplex PCR. This table holds some 120,000 clones, 90% found once. The starting material was peripheral blood, obtained on day 0 of AZD1222 vaccination. This TCR was sampled from an adult in good health. V usage is TRBV10-3 and J usage is TRBJ2-2; 8 bases are shared with TRBD1. The CDR3 DNA reads as TGTGCCATCAGCGGGACAGGGAACACCGGGGAGCTGTTTTTT. Translated, it gives CAISGTGNTGELFF.